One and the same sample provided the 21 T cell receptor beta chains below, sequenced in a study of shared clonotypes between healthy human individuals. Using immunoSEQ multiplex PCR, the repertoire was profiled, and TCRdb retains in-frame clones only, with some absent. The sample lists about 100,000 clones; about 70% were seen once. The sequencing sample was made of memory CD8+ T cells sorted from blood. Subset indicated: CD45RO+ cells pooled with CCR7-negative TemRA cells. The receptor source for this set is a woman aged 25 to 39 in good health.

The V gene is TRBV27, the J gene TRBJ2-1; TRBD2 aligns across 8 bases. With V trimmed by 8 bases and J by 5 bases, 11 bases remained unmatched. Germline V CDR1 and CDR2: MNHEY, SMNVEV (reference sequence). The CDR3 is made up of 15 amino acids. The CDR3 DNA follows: TGTGCCAGCTCCGGTGGGACTAGGGGGGACAATGAGCAGTTCTTC. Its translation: CASSGGTRGDNEQFF.

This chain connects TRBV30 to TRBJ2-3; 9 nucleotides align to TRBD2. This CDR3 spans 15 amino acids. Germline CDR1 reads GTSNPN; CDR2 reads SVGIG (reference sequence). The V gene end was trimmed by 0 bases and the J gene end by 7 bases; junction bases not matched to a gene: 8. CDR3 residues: CAWSVPAGGTNTQYF. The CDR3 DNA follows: TGTGCCTGGAGTGTACCGGCGGGAGGGACAAATACGCAGTATTTT.

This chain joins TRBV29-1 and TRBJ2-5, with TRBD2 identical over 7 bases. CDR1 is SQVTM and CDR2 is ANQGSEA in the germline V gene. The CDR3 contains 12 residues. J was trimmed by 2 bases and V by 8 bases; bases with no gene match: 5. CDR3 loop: CSTWGLQETQYF. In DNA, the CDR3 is TGCAGCACTTGGGGACTACAAGAGACCCAGTACTTC.

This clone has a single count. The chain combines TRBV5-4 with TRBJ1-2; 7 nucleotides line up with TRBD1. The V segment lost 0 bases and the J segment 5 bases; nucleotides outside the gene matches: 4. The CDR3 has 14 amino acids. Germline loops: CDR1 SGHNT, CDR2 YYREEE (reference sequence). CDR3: CASSLGQGVYGYTF. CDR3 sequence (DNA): TGTGCCAGCAGCTTGGGGCAGGGGGTTTATGGCTACACCTTC.

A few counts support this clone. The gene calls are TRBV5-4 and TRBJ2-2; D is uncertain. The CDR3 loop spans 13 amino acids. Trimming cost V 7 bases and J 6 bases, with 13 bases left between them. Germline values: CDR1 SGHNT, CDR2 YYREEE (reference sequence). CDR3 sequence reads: CASGEIKAGELFF. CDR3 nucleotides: TGTGCCAGCGGGGAAATAAAGGCCGGGGAGCTGTTTTTT.

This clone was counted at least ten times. The CDR3 nucleotides are TGTGCCAGCAGTGCTAGCGGGAGTTCCTACAATGAGCAGTTCTTC. It encodes CASSASGSSYNEQFF. The chain combines TRBV6-4 with TRBJ2-1, with 10 bases aligning to TRBD2. The CDR3 spans 15 residues. The trim removed 4 bases at V and 1 base at J, leaving 1 base unmatched. Germline CDR1 and CDR2: MRHNA and SNTAGT.

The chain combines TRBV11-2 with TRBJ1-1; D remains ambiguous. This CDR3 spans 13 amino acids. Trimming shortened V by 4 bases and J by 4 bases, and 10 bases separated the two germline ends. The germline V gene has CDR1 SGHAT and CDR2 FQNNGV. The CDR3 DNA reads TGTGCCAGCAGCTCCGTCTCGAGCACTGAAGCTTTCTTT. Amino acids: CASSSVSSTEAFF.

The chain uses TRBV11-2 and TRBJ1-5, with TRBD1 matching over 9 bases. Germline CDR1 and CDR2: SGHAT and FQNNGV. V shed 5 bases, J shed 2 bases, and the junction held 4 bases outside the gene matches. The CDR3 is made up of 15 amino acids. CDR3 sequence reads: CASSETGGGNQPQHF. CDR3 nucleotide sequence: TGTGCCAGCAGCGAGACAGGGGGAGGCAATCAGCCCCAGCATTTT.

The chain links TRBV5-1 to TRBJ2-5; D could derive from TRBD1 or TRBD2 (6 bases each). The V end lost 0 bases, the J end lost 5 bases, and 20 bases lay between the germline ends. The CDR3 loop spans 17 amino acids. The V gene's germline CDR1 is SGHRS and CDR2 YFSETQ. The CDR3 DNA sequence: TGCGCCAGCAGCTTGGTGGGGGGCAGGTTTGGGAAGGAGACCCAGTACTTC. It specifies CASSLVGGRFGKETQYF.

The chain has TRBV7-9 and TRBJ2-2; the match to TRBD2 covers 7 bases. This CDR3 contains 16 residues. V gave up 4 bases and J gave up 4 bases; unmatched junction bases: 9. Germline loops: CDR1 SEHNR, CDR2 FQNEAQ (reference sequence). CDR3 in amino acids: CASSWRESVGTGELFF. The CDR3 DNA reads TGTGCCAGCAGCTGGCGGGAGTCGGTGGGCACCGGGGAGCTGTTTTTT.

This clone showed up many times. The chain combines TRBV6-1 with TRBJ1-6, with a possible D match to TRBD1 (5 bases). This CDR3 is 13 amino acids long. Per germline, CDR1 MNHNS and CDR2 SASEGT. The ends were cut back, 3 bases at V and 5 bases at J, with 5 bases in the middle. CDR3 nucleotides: TGTGCCAGCAGTGACAGGGATAATTCACCCCTCCACTTT. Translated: CASSDRDNSPLHF.

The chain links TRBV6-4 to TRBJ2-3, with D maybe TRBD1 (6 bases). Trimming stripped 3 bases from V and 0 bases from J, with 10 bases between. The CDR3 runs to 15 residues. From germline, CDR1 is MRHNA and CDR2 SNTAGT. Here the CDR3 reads CASSETQGSTDTQYF. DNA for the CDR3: TGTGCCAGCAGTGAAACCCAGGGGAGCACAGATACGCAGTATTTT.

The CDR3 spells CASSPRDTQLETQYF. The CDR3 coding sequence is TGTGCCAGCAGCCCGCGGGACACCCAGTTGGAGACCCAGTACTTC. The chain has TRBV7-8 and TRBJ2-5; the D gene could be TRBD1 or TRBD2 (6 bases each). CDR3 length: 15 residues. V dropped 5 bases and J dropped 5 bases, with 18 bases sitting between them. The germline V gene has CDR1 SGHVS and CDR2 FQNEAQ.

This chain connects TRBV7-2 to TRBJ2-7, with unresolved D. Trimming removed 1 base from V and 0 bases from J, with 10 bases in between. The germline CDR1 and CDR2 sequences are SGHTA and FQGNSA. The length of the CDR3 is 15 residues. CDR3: CASSLGKTVSYEQYF. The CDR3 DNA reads TGTGCCAGCAGCTTAGGAAAGACGGTCTCCTACGAGCAGTACTTC.

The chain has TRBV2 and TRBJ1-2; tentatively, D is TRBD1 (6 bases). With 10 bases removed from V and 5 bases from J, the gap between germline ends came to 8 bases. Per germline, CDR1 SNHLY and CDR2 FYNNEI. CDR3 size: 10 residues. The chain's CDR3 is CATRGYGYTF. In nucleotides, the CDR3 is TGTGCCACCAGGGGTTATGGCTACACCTTC.

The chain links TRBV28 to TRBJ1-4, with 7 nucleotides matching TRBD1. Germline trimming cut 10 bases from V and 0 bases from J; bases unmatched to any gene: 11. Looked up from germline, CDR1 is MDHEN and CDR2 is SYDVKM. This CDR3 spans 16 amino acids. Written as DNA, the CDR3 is TGTGCCACCTCAGGGGGAGGAATTGCAACTAATGAAAAACTGTTTTTT. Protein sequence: CATSGGGIATNEKLFF.

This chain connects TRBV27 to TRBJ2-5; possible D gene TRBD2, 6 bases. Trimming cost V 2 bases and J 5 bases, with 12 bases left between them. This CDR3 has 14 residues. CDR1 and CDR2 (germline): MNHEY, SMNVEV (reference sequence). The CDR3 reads CASSLGGPQETQYF. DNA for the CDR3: TGTGCCAGCAGTTTAGGAGGGCCCCAGGAGACCCAGTACTTC.

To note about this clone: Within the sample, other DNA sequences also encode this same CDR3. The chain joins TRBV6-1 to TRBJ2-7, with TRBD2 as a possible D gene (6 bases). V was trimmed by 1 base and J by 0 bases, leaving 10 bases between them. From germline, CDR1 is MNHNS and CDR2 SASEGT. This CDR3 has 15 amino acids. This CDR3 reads CASSEGAGSSYEQYF. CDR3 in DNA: TGTGCCAGCAGTGAAGGAGCGGGCAGCTCCTACGAGCAGTACTTC.

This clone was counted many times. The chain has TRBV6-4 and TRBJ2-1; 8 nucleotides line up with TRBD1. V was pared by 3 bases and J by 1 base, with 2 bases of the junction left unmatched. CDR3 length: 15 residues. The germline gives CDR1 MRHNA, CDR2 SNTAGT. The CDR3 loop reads CASSEQGDSYNEQFF. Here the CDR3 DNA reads TGTGCCAGCAGTGAACAGGGGGATTCCTACAATGAGCAGTTCTTC.

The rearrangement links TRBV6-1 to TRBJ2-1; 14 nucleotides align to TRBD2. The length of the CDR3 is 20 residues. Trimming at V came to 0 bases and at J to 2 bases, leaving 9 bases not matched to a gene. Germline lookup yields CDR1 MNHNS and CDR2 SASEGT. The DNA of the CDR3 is TGTGCCAGCAGTGAAGCAGTCCGGGGACTAGCGGGAGTGGCCTACAATGAGCAGTTCTTC. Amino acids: CASSEAVRGLAGVAYNEQFF.

CDR3 DNA: TGTGCCAGCAGCTTAGTGTACAGGTCGACCTACGAGCAGTACTTC. As protein: CASSLVYRSTYEQYF. The V call is TRBV7-8, the J call TRBJ2-7, with D possibly TRBD1 on 5 matching bases. Trimming took off 1 base at V and 2 bases at J, with 12 bases between the two ends. The germline V gene encodes CDR1 SGHVS and CDR2 FQNEAQ. The CDR3 runs 15 residues.